Presented here are 8 T cell receptor beta chains from one specimen sequenced in a study of cytomegalovirus exposure and HLA in healthy donors. Sequencing was performed with immunoSEQ multiplex PCR; in TCRdb, only in-frame clones are kept and a portion is missing. The data show 200,000 to 300,000 clones, with roughly 87% seen just once and about 12% held by the top ten. Sequencing was done on a sample of PBMCs. Receptor source: a man aged 18 to 30 in good health and CMV-seropositive.

The chain has TRBV27 and TRBJ2-1; weak D call: TRBD1 (6 bases). The CDR3 extends over 16 amino acids. V shed 4 bases and J shed 3 bases, with 16 bases lying between them. Germline CDR1 MNHEY, CDR2 SMNVEV (reference sequence). The CDR3 DNA follows: TGTGCCAGCAGTTCCCCAGGGGAAACAATCTACAATGAGCAGTTCTTC. It yields the protein CASSSPGETIYNEQFF.

The chain links TRBV11-2 to TRBJ1-3; tentative D call: TRBD1 (5 bases). The V end lost 4 bases, the J end lost 2 bases, and 21 bases lay between the germline ends. The CDR3 extends over 18 amino acids. Per the germline V gene, CDR1 is SGHAT and CDR2 is FQNNGV. CDR3 nucleotides: TGTGCCAGCAGCTATCGGGGCCGAGGGGTCGACACTGGAAACACCATATATTTT. Translating it yields CASSYRGRGVDTGNTIYF.

The rearrangement uses TRBV19 and TRBJ2-7; D assignment may be TRBD1 or TRBD2 (6 bases each). Germline CDR1 is LNHDA and CDR2 is SQIVND (reference sequence). The CDR3 extends over 14 amino acids. V was pared by 8 bases and J by 5 bases, with 19 bases between. CDR3 sequence reads: CASDQGTGRHEQYF. The CDR3 DNA sequence: TGTGCCAGTGATCAGGGGACTGGACGGCACGAGCAGTACTTC.

This chain joins TRBV6-5 and TRBJ1-1, with 11 nucleotides matching TRBD1. V lost 5 bases, J lost 4 bases, and 3 bases stayed unmatched. Germline V lookup: CDR1 MNHEY, CDR2 SVGAGI. This CDR3 contains 14 residues. Here the CDR3 reads CASSTGTGGTEAFF. The CDR3 region has the DNA TGTGCCAGCAGTACTGGGACAGGGGGCACTGAAGCTTTCTTT.

This clone was observed a few times. This chain links TRBV7-9 with TRBJ2-2; possibly TRBD2 for D (5 bases). Germline V lookup: CDR1 SEHNR, CDR2 FQNEAQ (reference sequence). Trimming took off 1 base at V and 3 bases at J, with 12 bases between the two ends. The CDR3 consists of 16 residues. The CDR3: CASSLVWGEDTGELFF. CDR3 in DNA: TGTGCCAGCAGCTTAGTCTGGGGAGAGGACACCGGGGAGCTGTTTTTT.

The V and J genes are TRBV5-1 and TRBJ2-4, with 7 bases matching TRBD2. CDR3 size: 15 residues. Germline assignment: CDR1 SGHRS and CDR2 YFSETQ. Trimming at V came to 7 bases and at J to 6 bases, leaving 13 bases not matched to a gene. DNA of the CDR3: TGCGCCAGCGCTTGGGGCGGGAGTAACGGAAACATTCAGTACTTC. Protein: CASAWGGSNGNIQYF.

The gene calls are TRBV6-5 and TRBJ1-2; D gene unclear. CDR3 length equals 16 residues. V dropped 0 bases and J dropped 5 bases, with 16 bases sitting between them. Germline CDR1 MNHEY, CDR2 SVGAGI. As DNA, the CDR3 is TGTGCCAGCAGTTACTCGATTGGTGCCCAGACGTATGGCTACACCTTC. It encodes CASSYSIGAQTYGYTF.

CDR3 protein: CSVTMGSYYGYTF. The CDR3 coding sequence is TGCAGCGTCACCATGGGCTCTTACTATGGCTACACCTTC. The rearrangement links TRBV29-1 to TRBJ1-2, with D uncertain. V was trimmed by 6 bases and J by 3 bases, leaving 14 bases between them. Germline values: CDR1 SQVTM, CDR2 ANQGSEA. The length of the CDR3 is 13 residues.